Described below is a single TCR beta chain sequence and its context. The source of the sample is a study of OX40 agonist ivuxolimab in advanced cancers. Study as a whole: An agonistic anti-OX40 (CD134) antibody, ivuxolimab, was used to treat the patients.

V was trimmed by 2 bases and J by 0 bases, leaving 5 bases between them. The CDR3 loop spans 13 amino acids. CDR1 is SNHLY, CDR2 FYNNEI, per germline. The protocol was immunoSEQ multiplex PCR, while the TCRdb copy is restricted to in-frame clones and leaves out a portion. Here the sample spans tens of thousands of clones, 88% being singletons. The V call is TRBV2, the J call TRBJ2-7; D unresolved. This receptor was obtained from an adult with an advanced solid tumor such as melanoma, head and neck, liver or kidney cancer. This specimen consisted of CD4+ or CD8+ T cells sorted from blood, obtained in a trial of the OX40 agonist ivuxolimab. CDR3 coding DNA: TGTGCCAGCAGTGAACTGATCTCCTACGAGCAGTACTTC. It yields the protein CASSELISYEQYF.